The 22 T cell receptor beta chains listed next were all sequenced from one sample in a study of glioma-infiltrating T cells. The iRepertoire nested amplicon-rescue multiplex PCR amplified TCR alpha and beta CDR3s from RNA. TCRdb redid the calling of the multiplex PCR reads with MiXCR, one entry per CDR3 protein. Found here are 100,000 to 150,000 distinct CDR3 sequences, less than 30% of them singletons; the top ten hold roughly 15%. The sample was glioma tissue, nonneoplastic brain tissue, or PBMCs (not recorded which). These receptors all stem from a human donor with low-grade glioma or glioblastoma, undergoing nonglioma brain surgery, or in good health (not recorded which).

This clonotype was picked up a small number of times. This chain uses TRBV2 with TRBJ2-3; 9 nucleotides line up with TRBD1. There are 14 residues in the CDR3. Germline values: CDR1 SNHLY, CDR2 FYNNEI. After removal of 5 bases from V and 6 bases from J, the junction contained 6 bases not matched to a gene. CDR3 DNA sequence: TGTGCCAGCAGTCTCTTACAGGGGGCTGATACGCAGTATTTT. Its translation: CASSLLQGADTQYF.

This clonotype was seen many times. The chain recombines TRBV27 with TRBJ2-7; 9 nucleotides agree with TRBD1. The CDR3 has 15 amino acids. J gave up 2 bases and V 8 bases, and 10 bases lay outside the gene matches. CDR1 is MNHEY and CDR2 is SMNVEV in the germline V gene (reference sequence). In nucleotides, the CDR3 is TGTGCCAGCTCCCTCGGGGGACAGGGCGCCTACGAGCAGTACTTC. Translation gives CASSLGGQGAYEQYF.

The rearrangement uses TRBV4-2 and TRBJ2-7; D is perhaps TRBD2 (6 bases). The CDR3 totals 18 residues. The V gene lost 2 bases and the J gene lost 2 bases, with 22 bases spanning the gap. Germline V gene data show CDR1 as LGHNA and CDR2 as YNFKEQ. CDR3 loop: CASSQYWGEGTWAYEQYF. The CDR3 DNA follows: TGTGCCAGCAGCCAATATTGGGGGGAAGGAACGTGGGCCTACGAGCAGTACTTC.

Points on this clonotype: A much larger clone sits a single nucleotide away, making a read error possible. This rearrangement joins TRBV2 to TRBJ2-7, with a tentative D call TRBD1 (5 bases). Trimming stripped 6 bases from V and 2 bases from J, with 14 bases between. Germline V lookup: CDR1 SNHLY, CDR2 FYNNEI. The CDR3 loop spans 14 amino acids. The CDR3 DNA sequence: TGTGCCAGCAGCTTACCGGGCAGGGCCTACGAGCAGTACTTC. This codes for CASSLPGRAYEQYF.

The chain joins TRBV4-1 to TRBJ1-3; D ambiguous. This CDR3 comprises 16 residues. Germline CDR1 MGHRA, CDR2 YSYEKL. V gave up 5 bases and J gave up 3 bases, with 17 bases separating them. In nucleotides, the CDR3 is TGCGCCAGCAGCAAACAGATAGTGTCCTTTGGAAACACCATATATTTT. Translation gives CASSKQIVSFGNTIYF.

This clonotype was seen ten or more times. Here the CDR3 reads CASSINQGNTEAFF. CDR3 sequence (DNA): TGTGCCAGCAGCATCAATCAGGGGAACACTGAAGCTTTCTTT. The chain carries TRBV7-9 and TRBJ1-1; TRBD1 might be the D (5 bases). The germline gives CDR1 SEHNR, CDR2 FQNEAQ (reference sequence). This CDR3 spans 14 amino acids. V lost 5 bases and J lost 1, with 11 bases in between.

This clonotype was counted ten times or more. The rearrangement joins TRBV7-2 to TRBJ2-4; 7 nucleotides agree with TRBD1. The V gene end was trimmed by 5 bases and the J gene end by 5 bases; junction bases not matched to a gene: 9. Germline values: CDR1 SGHTA, CDR2 FQGNSA. The length of the CDR3 is 15 residues. The CDR3 loop reads CASSPRQGTQNIQYF. The CDR3 DNA is TGTGCCAGCAGCCCCCGACAGGGTACCCAAAACATTCAGTACTTC. Complete variable domain (other parts from reference TRBV7-2 and TRBJ2-4): GAGVSQSPSNKVTEKGKDVELRCDPISGHTALYWYRQSLGQGLEFLIYFQGNSAPDKSGLPSDRFSAERTGGSVSTLTIQRTQQEDSAVYLCASSPRQGTQNIQYFGAGTRLSVL.

The sample holds a few counts of this clonotype. V is TRBV30 and J is TRBJ2-7, with a tentative D call TRBD2 (6 bases). Germline V gene data show CDR1 as GTSNPN and CDR2 as SVGIG (reference sequence). V lost 0 bases and J 4 bases, leaving 13 bases between the germline ends. The CDR3 is 14 amino acids. CDR3 protein: CAWSVTGTLYEQYF. The CDR3 bases are TGTGCCTGGAGTGTGACCGGGACTCTATACGAGCAGTACTTC.

This clonotype came up many times. The chain carries TRBV7-7 and TRBJ2-7; TRBD1 agrees at 10 bases. Germline V CDR1 and CDR2: SSHAT, FNYEAQ (reference sequence). The CDR3 sequence is 15 residues long. V gave up 1 base and J gave up 4 bases; unmatched junction bases: 4. This CDR3 reads CASSLGQGAAYEQYF. The CDR3, as DNA: TGTGCCAGCAGCTTAGGACAGGGGGCGGCTTACGAGCAGTACTTC.

This clonotype was observed a few times. The chain links TRBV4-1 to TRBJ2-2; possible D gene TRBD1, 5 bases. Germline assignment: CDR1 MGHRA and CDR2 YSYEKL. CDR3 length: 16 residues. Trimming removed 3 bases from V and 4 bases from J, with 15 bases in between. CDR3 sequence reads: CASSQPGLGPTGELFF. CDR3 nucleotides: TGCGCCAGCAGCCAGCCAGGGCTTGGACCCACCGGGGAGCTGTTTTTT.

This clonotype was seen repeatedly, ten times or more. The V call is TRBV28, the J call TRBJ2-7, with 8 nucleotides matching TRBD1. The CDR3 contains 15 residues. Germline CDR1 and CDR2: MDHEN and SYDVKM. V dropped 0 bases and J dropped 4; count of bases not matched to a gene: 5. CDR3 nucleotide sequence: TGTGCCAGCAGTTTATGGGGACAGGACAAATACGAGCAGTACTTC. It specifies CASSLWGQDKYEQYF.

Concerning this clonotype itself: This could be a read error, since a much larger clone is one nucleotide away. The genes are TRBV11-2 and TRBJ1-2; TRBD1 is a possible D gene (5 bases). V was cut by 1 base and J by 9 bases, with 12 bases left in between. This CDR3 has 13 residues. In germline, CDR1 is SGHAT, CDR2 FQNNGV. The CDR3 here is CASSLVGRGCYTF. The CDR3 DNA sequence: TGTGCCAGCAGCTTAGTAGGGAGGGGTTGCTACACCTTC.

This clonotype is labeled as large. The rearrangement uses TRBV20-1 and TRBJ2-1; 12 nucleotides align to TRBD2. The ends lost 3 bases at V and 5 bases at J; junction bases unmatched: 2. The CDR3 covers 14 residues. Per germline, CDR1 DFQATT and CDR2 SNEGSKA (reference sequence). The CDR3 nucleotides are TGCAGTGCTAGGCCTAGCGGGAGGGACAATGAGCAGTTCTTC. Translating it yields CSARPSGRDNEQFF.

To note about this clonotype: This sequence may be a read error, since a much larger clone differs from it by one base. CDR3: CACRLAGGSYEQYF. The CDR3 region has the DNA TGTGCCTGCAGACTAGCGGGAGGGTCCTACGAGCAGTACTTC. The chain links TRBV12-3 or TRBV12-4 to TRBJ2-7, with TRBD2 identical over 14 bases. There are 14 residues in the CDR3.

Ten or more counts support this clonotype. This CDR3 is CASSELTVYGYTF. DNA of the CDR3: TGTGCCAGCAGTGAATTGACAGTATATGGCTACACCTTC. This chain joins TRBV2 and TRBJ1-2; a possible D gene is TRBD1 (5 bases). In germline, CDR1 is SNHLY, CDR2 FYNNEI. This CDR3 contains 13 residues. Deletions cut 2 bases from V and 5 bases from J, with 9 bases between. The whole variable domain, filled in from reference TRBV2 and TRBJ1-2, reads EPEVTQTPSHQVTQMGQEVILRCVPISNHLYFYWYRQILGQKVEFLVSFYNNEISEKSEIFDDQFSVERPDGSNFTLKIRSTKLEDSAMYFCASSELTVYGYTFGSGTRLTVV.

This clonotype was counted at least ten times. The chain employs TRBV12-3 or TRBV12-4 and TRBJ1-1, with D unresolved. The CDR3 has 14 residues. Trimming removed 7 bases from V and 2 bases from J, with 14 bases in between. The DNA of the CDR3 is TGTGCCAGCACCGATAGGTCAGGTAACACTGAAGCTTTCTTT. Encoded protein: CASTDRSGNTEAFF.

This clonotype was seen at least ten times. The J gene is TRBJ2-3, the V gene TRBV12-5, with D tentatively TRBD2 (5 bases). Germline values: CDR1 LGHNT, CDR2 FRNRAP. This CDR3 is 15 amino acids long. The germline V and J ends were trimmed by 5 bases and 0 bases, with 12 bases remaining between them. The CDR3 DNA reads as TGTGCTAGTGGTGTGGGAGCGGCTAGCACAGATACGCAGTATTTT. Translated: CASGVGAASTDTQYF.

This clonotype occurred many times. This chain connects TRBV6-1 to TRBJ2-5, with 12 bases that match TRBD2. This CDR3 spans 15 amino acids. The germline gives CDR1 MNHNS, CDR2 SASEGT. Losses at the gene ends were 5 bases for V and 2 bases for J; bases not matched to a gene: 3. The CDR3 spells CASSLGLAGQETQYF. The CDR3 nucleotides are TGTGCCAGCAGTCTCGGACTAGCGGGGCAAGAGACCCAGTACTTC.

This clonotype was detected only a few times. This may arise from a read error, as a much more abundant clone is one base away. The chain uses TRBV27 and TRBJ2-1, with D perhaps matching TRBD2 (5 bases). The CDR3 extends over 17 amino acids. CDR1 is MNHEY, CDR2 SMNVEV, per germline (reference sequence). Trimming stripped 8 bases from V and 4 bases from J, with 24 bases between. The CDR3 DNA reads as TGTGCCAGCTTTTCTTTAGATCTAGGACGGGGATACAATGAGCAGTTCTTC. Residues: CASFSLDLGRGYNEQFF.

Ten or more counts support this clonotype. The gene calls are TRBV6-4 and TRBJ2-3, with D hard to call. V lost 4 bases to trimming and J lost 6 bases, with 11 bases between them. This CDR3 contains 13 residues. Germline V gene data show CDR1 as MRHNA and CDR2 as SNTAGT. Written as DNA, the CDR3 is TGTGCCAGCAGTGGGAAGGGCCGGGATACGCAGTATTTT. Translating it yields CASSGKGRDTQYF.

Notes on this clonotype: Its ends do not fully match the called genes, so a read error is possible. The chain has TRBV7-2 and TRBJ2-7, with 10 nucleotides matching TRBD2. The CDR3 contains 15 residues. Germline V gene lookup returns CDR1 SGHTA and CDR2 FQGNSA. CDR3 sequence reads: CASRLGAGGPDEQYF. The CDR3 nucleotides read TGTGCCAGCCGCTTGGGAGCGGGAGGGCCCGACGAGCAGTACTTC.

This clonotype was seen repeatedly, ten times or more. The rearrangement joins TRBV19 to TRBJ2-7; 9 bases fit TRBD1. The germline CDR1 and CDR2 sequences are LNHDA and SQIVND (reference sequence). Trimming cost V 5 bases and J 3 bases; bases outside gene matches: 5. The CDR3 has 14 amino acids. This CDR3 reads CASSETGGFYEQYF. CDR3 in DNA: TGTGCCAGTAGTGAGACAGGGGGGTTCTACGAGCAGTACTTC.